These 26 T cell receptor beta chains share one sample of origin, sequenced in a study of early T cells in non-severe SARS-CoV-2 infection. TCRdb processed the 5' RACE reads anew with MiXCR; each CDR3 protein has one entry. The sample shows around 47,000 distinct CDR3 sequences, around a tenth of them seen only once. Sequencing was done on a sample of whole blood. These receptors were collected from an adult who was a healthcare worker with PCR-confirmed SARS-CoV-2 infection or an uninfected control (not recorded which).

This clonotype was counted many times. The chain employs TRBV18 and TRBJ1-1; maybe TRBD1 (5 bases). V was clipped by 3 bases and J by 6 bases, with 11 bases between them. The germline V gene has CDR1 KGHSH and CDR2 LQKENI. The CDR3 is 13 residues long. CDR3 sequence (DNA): TGTGCCAGCTCACCCCGGAGGGGAGCTGAAGCTTTCTTT. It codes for CASSPRRGAEAFF. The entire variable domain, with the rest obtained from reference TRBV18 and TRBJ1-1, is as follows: NAGVMQNPRHLVRRRGQEARLRCSPMKGHSHVYWYRQLPEEGLKFMVYLQKENIIDESGMPKERFSAEFPKEGPSILRIQQVVRGDSAAYFCASSPRRGAEAFFGQGTRLTVV.

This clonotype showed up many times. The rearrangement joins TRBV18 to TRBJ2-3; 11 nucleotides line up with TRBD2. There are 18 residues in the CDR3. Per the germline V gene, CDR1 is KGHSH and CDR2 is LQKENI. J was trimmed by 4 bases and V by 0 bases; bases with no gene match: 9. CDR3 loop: CASSPPGLADPRADTQYF. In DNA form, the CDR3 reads TGTGCCAGCTCACCACCGGGACTAGCGGACCCCCGAGCAGATACGCAGTATTTT.

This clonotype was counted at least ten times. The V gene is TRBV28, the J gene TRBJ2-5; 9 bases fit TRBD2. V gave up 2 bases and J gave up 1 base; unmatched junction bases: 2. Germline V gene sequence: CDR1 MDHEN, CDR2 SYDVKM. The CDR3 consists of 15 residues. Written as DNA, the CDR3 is TGTGCCAGCAGTTTAGAGACTAGCGGCCAAGAGACCCAGTACTTC. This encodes CASSLETSGQETQYF.

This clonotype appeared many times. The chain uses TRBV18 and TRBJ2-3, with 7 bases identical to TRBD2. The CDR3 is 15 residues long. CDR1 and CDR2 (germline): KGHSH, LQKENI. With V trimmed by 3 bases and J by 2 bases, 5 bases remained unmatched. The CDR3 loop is CASSPSGIVTDTQYF. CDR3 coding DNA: TGTGCCAGCTCACCGAGCGGGATTGTCACAGATACGCAGTATTTT.

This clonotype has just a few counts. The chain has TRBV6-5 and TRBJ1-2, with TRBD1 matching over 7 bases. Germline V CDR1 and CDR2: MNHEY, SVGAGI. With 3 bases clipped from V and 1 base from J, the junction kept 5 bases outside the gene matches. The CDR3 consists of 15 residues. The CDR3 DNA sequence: TGTGCCAGCAGTTATGCGGGGACAGATAACTATGGCTACACCTTC. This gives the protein CASSYAGTDNYGYTF.

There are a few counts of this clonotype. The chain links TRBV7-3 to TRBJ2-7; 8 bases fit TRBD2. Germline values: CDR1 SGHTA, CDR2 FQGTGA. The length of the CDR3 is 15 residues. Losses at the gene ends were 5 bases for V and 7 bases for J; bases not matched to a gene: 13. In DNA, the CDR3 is TGTGCCAGCAGCCCATCCCCGGGAGGGCCCGGGGAGCAGTACTTC. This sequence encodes CASSPSPGGPGEQYF.

CDR3 loop: CSGLLAGGPYEQYF. CDR3 nucleotide sequence: TGCAGCGGACTACTAGCGGGAGGGCCCTACGAGCAGTACTTC. This chain uses TRBV29-1 with TRBJ2-7, with 13 bases matching TRBD2. Unmatched junction bases numbered 5, after V lost 7 bases and J lost 2 bases. CDR1 is SQVTM, CDR2 ANQGSEA, per germline. The CDR3 length is 14 residues.

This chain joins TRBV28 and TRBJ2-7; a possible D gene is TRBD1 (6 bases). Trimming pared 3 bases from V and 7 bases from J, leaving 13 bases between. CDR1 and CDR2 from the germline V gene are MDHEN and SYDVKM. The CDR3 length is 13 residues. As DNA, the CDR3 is TGTGCCAGCAGTTTGGGGGACATTAGGGAGCAGTACTTC. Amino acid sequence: CASSLGDIREQYF.

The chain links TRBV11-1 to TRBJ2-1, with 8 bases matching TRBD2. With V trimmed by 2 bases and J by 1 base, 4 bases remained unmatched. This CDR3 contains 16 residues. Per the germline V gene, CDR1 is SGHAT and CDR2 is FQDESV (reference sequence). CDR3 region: CASSLFSGSSYNEQFF. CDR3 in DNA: TGTGCCAGCAGCTTATTCAGCGGGAGTTCCTACAATGAGCAGTTCTTC.

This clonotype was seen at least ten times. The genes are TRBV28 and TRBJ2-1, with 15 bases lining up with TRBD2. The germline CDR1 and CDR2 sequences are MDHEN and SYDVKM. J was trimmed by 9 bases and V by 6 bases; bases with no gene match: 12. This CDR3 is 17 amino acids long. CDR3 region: CASSRGLAGGSAVEQFF. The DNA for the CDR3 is TGTGCCAGCAGCCGGGGACTAGCGGGAGGATCGGCGGTTGAGCAGTTCTTC.

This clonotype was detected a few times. DNA for the CDR3: TGTGCCAGCTCATGGAGCAGAACCGGGGAGCTGTTTTTT. It encodes CASSWSRTGELFF. The chain has TRBV18 and TRBJ2-2; no clear D gene. Trimming pared 5 bases from V and 5 bases from J, leaving 9 bases between. Germline CDR1 and CDR2: KGHSH and LQKENI. CDR3 length: 13 residues.

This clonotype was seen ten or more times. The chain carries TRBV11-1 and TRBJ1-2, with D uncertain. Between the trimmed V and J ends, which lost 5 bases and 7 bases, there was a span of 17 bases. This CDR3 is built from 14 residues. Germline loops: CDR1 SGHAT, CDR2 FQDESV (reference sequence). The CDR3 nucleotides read TGTGCCAGCAGCACCCAAGTGGATCGGGTTGGCTACACCTTC. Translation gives CASSTQVDRVGYTF.

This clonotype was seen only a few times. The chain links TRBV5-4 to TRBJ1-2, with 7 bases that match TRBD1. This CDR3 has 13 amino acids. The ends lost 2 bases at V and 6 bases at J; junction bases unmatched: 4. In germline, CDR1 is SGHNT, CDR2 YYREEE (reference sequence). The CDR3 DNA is TGTGCCAGCAGCTTCCCAGGGGGGGATGGCTACACCTTC. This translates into CASSFPGGDGYTF.

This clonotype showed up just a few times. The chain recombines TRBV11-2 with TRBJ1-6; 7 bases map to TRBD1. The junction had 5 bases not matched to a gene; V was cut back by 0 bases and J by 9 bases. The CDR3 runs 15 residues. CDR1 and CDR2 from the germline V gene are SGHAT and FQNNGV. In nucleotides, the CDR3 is TGTGCCAGCAGCTTAGATCCAGGGGGTGGTTCACCCCTCCACTTT. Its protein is CASSLDPGGGSPLHF.

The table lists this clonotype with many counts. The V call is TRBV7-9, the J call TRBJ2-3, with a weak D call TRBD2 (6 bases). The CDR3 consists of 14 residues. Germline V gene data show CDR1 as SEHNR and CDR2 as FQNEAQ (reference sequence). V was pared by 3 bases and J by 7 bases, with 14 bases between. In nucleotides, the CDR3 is TGTGCCAGCAGCTTTCAGGGCGGGACCTATACGCAGTATTTT. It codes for CASSFQGGTYTQYF.

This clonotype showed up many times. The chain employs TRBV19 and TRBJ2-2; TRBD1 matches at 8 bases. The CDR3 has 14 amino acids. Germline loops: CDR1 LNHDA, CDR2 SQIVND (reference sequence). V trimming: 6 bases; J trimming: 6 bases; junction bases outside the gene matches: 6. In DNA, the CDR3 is TGTGCCAGTAGCGGCAGGGGGCAAGCCGGGGAGCTGTTTTTT. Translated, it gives CASSGRGQAGELFF.

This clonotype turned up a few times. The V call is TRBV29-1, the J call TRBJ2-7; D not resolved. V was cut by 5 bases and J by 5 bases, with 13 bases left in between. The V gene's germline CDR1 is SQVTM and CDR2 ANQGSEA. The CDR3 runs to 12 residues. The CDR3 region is CSVNHSGHEQYF. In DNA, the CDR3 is TGCAGCGTTAATCATTCCGGGCACGAGCAGTACTTC.

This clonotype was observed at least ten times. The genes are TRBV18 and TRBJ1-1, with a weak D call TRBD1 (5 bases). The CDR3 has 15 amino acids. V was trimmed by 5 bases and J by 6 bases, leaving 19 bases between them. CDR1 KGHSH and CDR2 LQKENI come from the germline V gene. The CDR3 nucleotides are TGTGCCAGCTCATTCACCGTCCAGGGAGTCTCTGAAGCTTTCTTT. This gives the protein CASSFTVQGVSEAFF.

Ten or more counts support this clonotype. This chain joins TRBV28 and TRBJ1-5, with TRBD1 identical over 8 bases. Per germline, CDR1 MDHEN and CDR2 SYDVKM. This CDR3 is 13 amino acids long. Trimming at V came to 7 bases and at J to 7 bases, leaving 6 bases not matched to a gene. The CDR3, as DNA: TGTGCCAGCAACATGGACAGGGACCAGCCCCAGCATTTT. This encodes CASNMDRDQPQHF.

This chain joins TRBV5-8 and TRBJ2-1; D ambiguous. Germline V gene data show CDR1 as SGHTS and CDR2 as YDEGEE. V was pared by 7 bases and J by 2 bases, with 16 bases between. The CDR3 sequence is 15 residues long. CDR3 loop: CASPQGRLAYNEQFF. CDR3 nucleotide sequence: TGTGCCAGCCCTCAAGGCCGACTTGCCTACAATGAGCAGTTCTTC. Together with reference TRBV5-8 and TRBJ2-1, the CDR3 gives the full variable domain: EAGVTQSPTHLIKTRGQQATLRCSPISGHTSVYWYQQALGLGLQFLLWYDEGEERNRGNFPPRFSGRQFPNYSSELNVNALELEDSALYLCASPQGRLAYNEQFFGPGTRLTVL.

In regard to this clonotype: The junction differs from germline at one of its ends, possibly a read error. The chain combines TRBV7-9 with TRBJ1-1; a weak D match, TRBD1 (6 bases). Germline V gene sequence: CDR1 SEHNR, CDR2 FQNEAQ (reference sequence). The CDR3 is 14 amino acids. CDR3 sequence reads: CASSLTGIETESFF. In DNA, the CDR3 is TGTGCCAGCAGCCTCACAGGGATTGAAACTGAATCTTTCTTT.

The CDR3 bases are TGTGCCAGCAGAAGGACGAGCTCCTACAATGAGCAGTTCTTC. As protein: CASRRTSSYNEQFF. V usage is TRBV2 and J usage is TRBJ2-1; D is uncertain. Germline-derived CDR1 and CDR2 are SNHLY and FYNNEI. Trimming shortened V by 6 bases and J by 0 bases, and 9 bases separated the two germline ends. This CDR3 has 14 amino acids.

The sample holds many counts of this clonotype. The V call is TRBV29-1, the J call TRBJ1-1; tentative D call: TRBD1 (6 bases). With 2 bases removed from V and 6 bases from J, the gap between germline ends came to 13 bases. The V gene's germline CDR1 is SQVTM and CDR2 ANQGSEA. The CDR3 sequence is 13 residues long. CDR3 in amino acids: CSVERTTGSEAFF. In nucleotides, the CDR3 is TGCAGCGTTGAACGAACCACAGGGTCTGAAGCTTTCTTT.

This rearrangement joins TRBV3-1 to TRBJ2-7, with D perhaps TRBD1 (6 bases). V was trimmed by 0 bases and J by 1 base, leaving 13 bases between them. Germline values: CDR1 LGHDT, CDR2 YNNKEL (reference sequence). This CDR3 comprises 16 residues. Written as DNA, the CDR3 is TGTGCCAGCAGCCAAGATCTCTCAGGGGCGTCCTACGAGCAGTACTTC. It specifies CASSQDLSGASYEQYF.

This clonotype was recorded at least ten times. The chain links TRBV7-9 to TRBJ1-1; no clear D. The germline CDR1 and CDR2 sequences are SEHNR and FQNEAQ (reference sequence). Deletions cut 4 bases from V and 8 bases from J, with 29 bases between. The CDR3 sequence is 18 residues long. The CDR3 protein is CASSSPTESAGIALEAFF. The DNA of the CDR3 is TGTGCCAGCAGCTCACCCACAGAGAGTGCTGGGATCGCGCTGGAAGCTTTCTTT.

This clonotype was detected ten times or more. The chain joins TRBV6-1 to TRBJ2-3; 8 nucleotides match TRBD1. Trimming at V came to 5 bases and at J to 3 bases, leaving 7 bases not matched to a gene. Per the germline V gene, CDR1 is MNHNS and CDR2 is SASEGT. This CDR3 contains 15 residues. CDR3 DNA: TGTGCCAGCAGTCCGACAGGGGCAGTTACAGATACGCAGTATTTT. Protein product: CASSPTGAVTDTQYF.